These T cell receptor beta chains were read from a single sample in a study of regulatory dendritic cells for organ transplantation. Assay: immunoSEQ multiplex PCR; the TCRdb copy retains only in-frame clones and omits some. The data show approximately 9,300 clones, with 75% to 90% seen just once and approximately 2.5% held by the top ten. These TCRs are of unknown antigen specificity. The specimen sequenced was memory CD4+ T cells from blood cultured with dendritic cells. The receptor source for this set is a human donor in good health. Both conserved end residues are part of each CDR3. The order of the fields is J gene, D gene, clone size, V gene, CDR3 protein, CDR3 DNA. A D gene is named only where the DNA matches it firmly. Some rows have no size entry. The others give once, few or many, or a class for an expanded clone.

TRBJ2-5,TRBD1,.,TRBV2,CASSEGQGGKETQYF,TGTGCCAGCAGTGAGGGACAGGGGGGGAAAGAGACCCAGTACTTC
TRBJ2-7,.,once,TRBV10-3,CAISESGLEQYF,TGTGCCATCAGTGAGTCCGGGTTGGAGCAGTACTTC
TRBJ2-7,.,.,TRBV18,CASSPLVRPYEQYF,TGTGCCAGCTCACCATTGGTCCGACCCTACGAGCAGTACTTC
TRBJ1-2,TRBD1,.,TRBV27,CASSPRTGDGYTF,TGTGCCAGCAGTCCAAGGACAGGGGATGGCTACACCTTC
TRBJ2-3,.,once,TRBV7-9,CASSFLLAKSDTQYF,TGTGCCAGCAGCTTCTTATTAGCAAAATCAGATACGCAGTATTTT
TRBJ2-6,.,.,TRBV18,CASSGLGSGANVLTF,TGTGCCAGCTCGGGACTTGGAAGTGGGGCCAACGTCCTGACTTTC
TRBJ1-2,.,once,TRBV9,CASSVDAGHYGYTF,TGTGCCAGCAGCGTAGACGCAGGCCACTATGGCTACACCTTC
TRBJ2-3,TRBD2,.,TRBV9,CASSVVGTSGGTDTQYF,TGTGCCAGCAGCGTAGTTGGGACTAGCGGGGGAACAGATACGCAGTATTTT
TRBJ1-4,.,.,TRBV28,CASSRTGSSNEKLFF,TGTGCCAGCAGTCGTACAGGGTCATCTAATGAAAAACTGTTTTTT
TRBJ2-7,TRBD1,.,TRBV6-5,CASKDRDRYEQYF,TGTGCCAGCAAAGACAGGGACCGATACGAGCAGTACTTC
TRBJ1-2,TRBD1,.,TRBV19,CASSMTRGDGYTF,TGTGCCAGTAGTATGACCAGGGGGGACGGCTACACCTTC
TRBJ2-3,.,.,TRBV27,CASSLILRNTDTQYF,TGTGCCAGCAGTTTAATCTTAAGGAACACAGATACGCAGTATTTT
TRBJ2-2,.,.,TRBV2,CASTGAVHTGELFF,TGTGCCAGCACGGGGGCAGTCCACACCGGGGAGCTGTTTTTT
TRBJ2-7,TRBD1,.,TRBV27,CARNGNRDRVHEQYF,TGTGCCAGAAACGGAAACCGGGACAGGGTACACGAGCAGTACTTC
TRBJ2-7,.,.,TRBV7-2,CASSLSVVGEQYF,TGTGCCAGCAGCTTATCCGTAGTTGGGGAGCAGTACTTC
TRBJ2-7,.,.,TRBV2,CASTLRWGGYEQYF,TGTGCCAGCACCTTAAGGTGGGGCGGCTACGAGCAGTACTTC
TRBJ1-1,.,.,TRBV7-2,CASSLWGQDTEAFF,TGTGCCAGCAGCTTATGGGGGCAGGACACTGAAGCTTTCTTT
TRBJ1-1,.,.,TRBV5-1,CASSLDPGLQRGAFF,TGCGCCAGCAGCTTGGACCCGGGACTCCAGCGGGGAGCTTTCTTT
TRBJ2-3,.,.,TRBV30,CAWSAARGGTDTQYF,TGTGCCTGGAGTGCGGCCAGGGGGGGCACAGATACGCAGTATTTT
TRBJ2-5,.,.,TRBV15,CATSRGGGALQETQYF,TGTGCCACCAGCAGAGGCGGCGGGGCACTCCAAGAGACCCAGTACTTC
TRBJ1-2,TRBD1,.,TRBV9,CASSDQDRVPFYGYTF,TGTGCCAGCAGCGACCAGGACAGGGTTCCCTTCTATGGCTACACCTTC
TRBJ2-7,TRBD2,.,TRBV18,CASSADTGLASQYF,TGTGCCAGCTCCGCGGACACGGGACTAGCGTCGCAGTACTTC
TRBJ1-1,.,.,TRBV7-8,CASSFSQTSNTEAFF,TGTGCCAGCAGCTTCTCACAGACGTCGAACACTGAAGCTTTCTTT
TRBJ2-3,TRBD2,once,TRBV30,CAWATSGSLDTQYF,TGTGCCTGGGCCACTAGCGGGAGTTTGGATACGCAGTATTTT
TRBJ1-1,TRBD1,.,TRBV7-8,CASSPQTGLGAFF,TGTGCCAGCAGCCCCCAGACAGGGTTGGGAGCTTTCTTT
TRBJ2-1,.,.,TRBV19,CASRVRATVGYYNEQFF,TGTGCCAGTAGAGTCCGGGCCACGGTTGGTTACTACAATGAGCAGTTCTTC
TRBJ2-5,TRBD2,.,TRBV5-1,CASSLSGGREETQYF,TGCGCCAGCAGCTTGTCGGGAGGAAGGGAGGAGACCCAGTACTTC
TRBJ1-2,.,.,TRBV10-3,CAISGVRNSVVDGYTF,TGTGCCATCAGTGGCGTTAGGAACTCGGTAGTGGATGGCTACACCTTC
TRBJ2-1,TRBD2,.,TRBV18,CASSPLAGDGQFF,TGTGCCAGCTCACCATTGGCGGGAGACGGGCAGTTCTTC
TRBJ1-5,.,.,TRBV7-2,CASSPWTDSNQPQHF,TGTGCCAGCAGCCCCTGGACTGATAGCAATCAGCCCCAGCATTTT
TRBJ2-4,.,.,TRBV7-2,CASSGAFQYF,TGTGCCAGCAGCGGTGCCTTTCAGTACTTC
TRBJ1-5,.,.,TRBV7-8,CASSYLETMGQPQHF,TGTGCCAGCAGCTATTTGGAAACGATGGGGCAGCCCCAGCATTTT
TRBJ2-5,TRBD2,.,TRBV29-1,CSVGWTRQETQYF,TGCAGCGTTGGCTGGACTAGGCAAGAGACCCAGTACTTC
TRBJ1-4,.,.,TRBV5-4,CASSWDKTNEKLFF,TGTGCCAGCAGCTGGGACAAAACTAATGAAAAACTGTTTTTT
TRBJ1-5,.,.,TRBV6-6,CASSYGQGNQPQHF,TGTGCCAGCAGTTACGGGCAGGGGAATCAGCCCCAGCATTTT
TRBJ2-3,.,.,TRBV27,CASRHPGLTQYF,TGTGCCAGCAGACATCCGGGACTTACGCAGTATTTT
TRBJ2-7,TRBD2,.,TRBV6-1,CASSAPTSGSFYEQYF,TGTGCCAGCAGTGCGCCTACTAGCGGGAGCTTCTACGAGCAGTACTTC
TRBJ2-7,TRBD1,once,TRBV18,CASSPGTVTYEQYF,TGTGCCAGCTCACCCGGGACAGTAACCTACGAGCAGTACTTC
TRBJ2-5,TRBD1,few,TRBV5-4,CASSTGTGEETQYF,TGTGCCAGCAGTACCGGGACAGGGGAAGAGACCCAGTACTTC
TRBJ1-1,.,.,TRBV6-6,CASRTGGGAGEAFF,TGTGCCAGCAGAACAGGAGGAGGGGCTGGGGAAGCTTTCTTT
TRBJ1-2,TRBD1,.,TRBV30,CAWSQGDYGYTF,TGTGCCTGGAGTCAGGGGGACTATGGCTACACCTTC
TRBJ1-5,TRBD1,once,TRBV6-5,CASKRQGPNQPQHF,TGTGCCAGCAAGCGACAGGGCCCGAATCAGCCCCAGCATTTT
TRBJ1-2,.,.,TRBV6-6,CASSSWATEGYTF,TGTGCCAGCAGTTCCTGGGCGACCGAGGGCTACACCTTC
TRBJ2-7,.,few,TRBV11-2,CASSFGLDEQYF,TGTGCCAGCAGCTTCGGGTTGGACGAGCAGTACTTC
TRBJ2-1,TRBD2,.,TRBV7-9,CASSLEGSGRAYNEQFF,TGTGCCAGCAGCTTAGAGGGGAGCGGGAGGGCTTACAATGAGCAGTTCTTC
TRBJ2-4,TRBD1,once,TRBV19,CATQGARGNIQYF,TGTGCCACACAGGGGGCGCGCGGAAACATTCAGTACTTC
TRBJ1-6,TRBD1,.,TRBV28,CASSFVQGRSPLHF,TGTGCCAGCAGTTTTGTACAGGGGCGGTCACCCCTCCACTTT
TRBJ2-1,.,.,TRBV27,CASSLAQGNEQFF,TGTGCCAGCAGTTTGGCCCAGGGGAATGAGCAGTTCTTC
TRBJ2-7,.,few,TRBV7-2,CASSTGSAPYEQYF,TGTGCCAGCAGTACAGGGTCGGCTCCCTACGAGCAGTACTTC